The clone carrying this T cell receptor (beta chain) was picked up a small number of times. Its cognate antigen is unknown. The entry originates in a study of regulatory T cells in long-lasting Graves disease. The CDR3 covers 14 residues. Per the germline V gene, CDR1 is MNHNS and CDR2 is SASEGT. V was clipped by 7 bases and J by 6 bases, with 18 bases between them. Relying on iRepertoire HTBI primers and Arm-PCR of CDR3 regions, the team built TCR beta libraries. TCRdb redid the calling of the multiplex PCR reads with MiXCR, one entry per CDR3 protein. The data contain 400,000 to 500,000 distinct CDR3 sequences, about 15% of them seen just once; the ten biggest clones take up roughly a sixth. This sample's time point: newly diagnosed GD, antithyroid drugs for less than 3 months. RNA isolated from PBMCs was used to make the TCR library. Patient provenance is recorded as an endocrinology department in Xi'an, China.

Study-wide findings and caveats: Gene preferences differed: TRBV28, TRBJ1-2, TRBJ2-5 in persistent cases.

These data also formed part of another study, on T cells in Graves' hyperthyroidism and ophthalmopathy. That source notes: Ophthalmopathy could be told apart from stable hyperthyroidism with a 13 V-J model.

V gene TRBV6-1 combines with J gene TRBJ1-2; maybe TRBD1 (6 bases). Here the sequenced sample was peripheral blood mononuclear cells (PBMCs), taken at new diagnosis, from a patient treated with antithyroid drugs. This TCR was sampled from a woman in her thirties with Graves disease. CDR3 in amino acids: CASTTVGGYNGYTF. CDR3 in DNA: TGTGCCAGCACCACCGTAGGGGGATATAATGGCTACACCTTC.